The clone carrying this TCR beta chain showed up just once. Its antigen remains unknown. This record comes from a study of radiation and T cells in renal cell carcinoma. General study points: Compared with controls, irradiated tumors showed greater TCR clonality. Irradiated tumors held more dominant CDR3 motifs than control tumors.

The table came from immunoSEQ multiplex PCR; TCRdb's copy has only in-frame clones and leaves some out. The table lists 15,000 or so clones, roughly three fifths of them singletons, with 10% to 15% in the top ten. The treatment is: treatment-naive control, cytoreductive nephrectomy. Control samples are tumors resected by cytoreductive nephrectomy without prior radiation. Germline V lookup: CDR1 LNHDA, CDR2 SQIVND (reference sequence). The CDR3 totals 14 residues. V was pared by 5 bases and J by 0 bases, with 9 bases between. Sequences were derived from tumor tissue, sampled from a patient whose treatment was nephrectomy without radiotherapy. V is TRBV19 and J is TRBJ2-3; no firm D call. The sequence derives from a man over 45 with renal cell carcinoma. Here the CDR3 reads CASSPDHSTDTQYF. DNA of the CDR3: TGTGCCAGTAGTCCGGACCATAGCACAGATACGCAGTATTTT.